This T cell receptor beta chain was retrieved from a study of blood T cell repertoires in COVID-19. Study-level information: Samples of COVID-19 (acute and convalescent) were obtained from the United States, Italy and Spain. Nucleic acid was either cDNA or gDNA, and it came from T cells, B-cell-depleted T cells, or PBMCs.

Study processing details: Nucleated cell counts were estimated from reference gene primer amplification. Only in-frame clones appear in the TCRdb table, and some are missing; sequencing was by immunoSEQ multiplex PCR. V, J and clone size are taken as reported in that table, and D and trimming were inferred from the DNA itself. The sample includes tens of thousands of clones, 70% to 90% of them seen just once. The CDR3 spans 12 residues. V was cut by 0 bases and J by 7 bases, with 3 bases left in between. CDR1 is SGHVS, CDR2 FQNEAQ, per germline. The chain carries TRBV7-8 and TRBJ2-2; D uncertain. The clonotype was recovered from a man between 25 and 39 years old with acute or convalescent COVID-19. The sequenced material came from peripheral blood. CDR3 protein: CASSLASGELFF. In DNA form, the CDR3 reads TGTGCCAGCAGCTTAGCGAGCGGGGAGCTGTTTTTT.